This entry is about one T cell receptor (beta chain). Its cognate antigen is unknown. A multiplex PCR was run with 60 Vbeta primers and 13 Jbeta primers. Profiling relied on immunoSEQ multiplex PCR, and the TCRdb table lists in-frame clones only, not all of them. The table records 85,000 to 110,000 clones, 79% of them present only once. Donors showed nominal health when sampled, although they likely had unrecorded immune exposures. The sample belongs to a study of cytomegalovirus exposure and HLA in healthy donors. Overall study findings and caveats: The number of N-insertions in an Asian-associated ancestry cluster was reportedly below the roughly 660-donor mean in a later analysis. Most TCR sequences showed up rarely, but some public TCRs showed up in many donors.

The receptor was isolated from a man in his fifties in good health and CMV-seropositive. Sequencing used PBMCs.

CDR3 residues: CASSFRLAGGQETQYF. The CDR3 coding sequence is TGTGCCAGCAGCTTCAGGCTAGCGGGAGGGCAAGAGACCCAGTACTTC. This chain links TRBV11-3 with TRBJ2-5, with 12 nucleotides matching TRBD2. Germline CDR1 is SGHNT and CDR2 is YENEEA. J gave up 2 bases and V 3 bases, and 4 bases lay outside the gene matches. This CDR3 contains 16 residues.